The source of this T cell receptor beta chain is a study of siplizumab effects on memory and regulatory T cells. Points from the study as a whole: Naive T cells appeared more varied than memory cells and looked like key alloresponse contributors. Researchers could not give a naive or memory phenotype to roughly 75-97% of proliferating CD4+ or CD8+ clones.

The assay was immunoSEQ multiplex PCR, and TCRdb's table has in-frame clones only and misses some. Among approximately 60,000 clones listed, about 80% were seen once. Germline lookup yields CDR1 SGHKS and CDR2 YYEKEE (reference sequence). CDR3 length: 15 amino acids. Trimming took off 4 bases at V and 1 base at J, with 14 bases between the two ends. Comment on this clone: Its antigen is not identified.

V usage is TRBV5-5 and J usage is TRBJ2-5, with TRBD2 as a possible D gene (5 bases). The sample consisted of memory CD4+ T cells sorted from blood. The TCR was taken from a human donor in good health. The CDR3 here is CASSPPKRGQETQYF. CDR3 nucleotide sequence: TGTGCCAGCAGCCCCCCGAAACGGGGCCAAGAGACCCAGTACTTC.